The subject of this entry is one T cell receptor beta chain. The antigen is not known. These data originate in a study of regulatory T cells in long-lasting Graves disease. The study, taken as a whole, reports: Persistent disease preferred TRBV28, TRBJ1-2 and TRBJ2-5; new disease, TRBV20-1 and TRBJ2-1.

Arm-PCR of CDR3 regions and iRepertoire HTBI primers were used to build TCR beta libraries. MiXCR, run by TCRdb on the multiplex PCR reads, gives a single entry per CDR3 protein. The sample carries hundreds of thousands of distinct CDR3 sequences, about 22% recorded once. Time point indicated: persistent/refractory GD, antithyroid drugs over 5 years with positive TRAb. Following extraction of RNA from PBMCs, that RNA was used to make the TCR library. Staff drew around 8.6 milliliters of peripheral blood into EDTA tubes. Germline V gene lookup returns CDR1 MNHEY and CDR2 SVGEGT. Trimming left V 6 bases short and J 3 bases short, with 30 bases between. The length of the CDR3 is 19 residues.

The TCR originated in a female donor with Graves disease. The rearrangement joins TRBV6-2 or TRBV6-3 to TRBJ2-7, with D possibly being TRBD1 or TRBD2 (5 bases each). Here the sequenced sample was peripheral blood mononuclear cells (PBMCs), taken when the disease was refractory, from a patient treated with antithyroid drugs. Here the CDR3 DNA reads TGTGCCAGCAGCTTCAGACAGACCTACCCGGGACCCCACCGCTACGAGCAGTACTTC. Protein product: CASSFRQTYPGPHRYEQYF.